One and the same sample provided the 8 T cell receptor beta chains below, sequenced in a study of follicular helper T cells after annual influenza vaccination. This sample's time point: 2015-2016 season, 7 days after influenza vaccination. The repertoire was sequenced with immunoSEQ multiplex PCR; TCRdb's copy has only in-frame clones and lacks some. The profile shows over 8,000 clones, around four fifths of them singletons. The sequencing here drew on CXCR5- memory CD4+ T cells sorted from blood, taken 7 days after influenza vaccination. The source is an adult who received the influenza vaccine.

The J gene is TRBJ2-1, the V gene TRBV5-1, with 9 nucleotides matching TRBD2. V gave up 3 bases and J gave up 7 bases; unmatched junction bases: 14. Germline lookup yields CDR1 SGHRS and CDR2 YFSETQ. This CDR3 has 17 residues. CDR3 nucleotide sequence: TGCGCCAGCAGCTCGAACCTTGGGCGGGGGGGCCTAAATGAGCAGTTCTTC. Protein sequence: CASSSNLGRGGLNEQFF.

This sequence joins TRBV30 and TRBJ2-3; D is perhaps TRBD1 (7 bases). Germline CDR1 and CDR2: GTSNPN and SVGIG (reference sequence). The CDR3 covers 16 residues. Trimming removed 2 bases at V and 4 bases at J, with 19 bases between. The CDR3 loop reads CAWSQGGGDGSDTQYF. The CDR3 nucleotides are TGTGCCTGGAGTCAGGGGGGCGGGGATGGGTCAGATACGCAGTATTTT.

The chain couples TRBV2 to TRBJ2-1, with TRBD1 matching over 9 bases. The CDR3 covers 14 residues. CDR1 and CDR2 from the germline V gene are SNHLY and FYNNEI. The ends lost 4 bases at V and 2 bases at J; junction bases unmatched: 0. Here the CDR3 DNA reads TGTGCCAGCAGTGGGACAGGGGCCTACAATGAGCAGTTCTTC. Protein sequence: CASSGTGAYNEQFF.

This sequence joins TRBV7-8 and TRBJ2-5, with 11 bases matching TRBD1. The CDR3 length is 18 residues. CDR1 and CDR2 (germline): SGHVS, FQNEAQ. The V and J ends lost 0 bases and 2 bases, in that order; junction bases with no gene match: 8. The CDR3 coding sequence is TGTGCCAGCAGCTTAGCCAGGACAGGGGGCGGGGGGCAAGAGACCCAGTACTTC. It is translated as CASSLARTGGGGQETQYF. Based on the CDR3 plus reference TRBV7-8 and TRBJ2-5, the full variable domain is GAGVSQSPRYKVAKRGQDVALRCDPISGHVSLFWYQQALGQGPEFLTYFQNEAQLDKSGLPSDRFFAERPEGSVSTLKIQRTQQEDSAVYLCASSLARTGGGGQETQYFGPGTRLLVL.

J is TRBJ2-7 and V is TRBV28; tentatively, D is TRBD2 (6 bases). Trimming left V 3 bases short and J 3 bases short, with 12 bases between. Germline CDR1 MDHEN, CDR2 SYDVKM. This CDR3 spans 14 amino acids. This CDR3 reads CASSFGVGGYEQYF. CDR3 in DNA: TGTGCCAGCAGTTTTGGCGTCGGGGGCTACGAGCAGTACTTC.

The rearrangement links TRBV5-1 to TRBJ2-1; 10 positions agree with TRBD2. This CDR3 spans 15 amino acids. The germline CDR1 and CDR2 sequences are SGHRS and YFSETQ. Losses at the gene ends were 4 bases for V and 3 bases for J; bases not matched to a gene: 4. CDR3 DNA sequence: TGCGCCAGCAGCCTGGGACTAGCGAGCTACAATGAGCAGTTCTTC. Protein product: CASSLGLASYNEQFF.

V and J are TRBV19 and TRBJ2-7; no clear D gene. Germline loops: CDR1 LNHDA, CDR2 SQIVND (reference sequence). This CDR3 comprises 14 residues. The germline V and J ends were trimmed by 5 bases and 2 bases, with 13 bases remaining between them. CDR3 sequence (DNA): TGTGCCAGTAGTGGCCAACTACGTACCTACGAGCAGTACTTC. Translating gives CASSGQLRTYEQYF.

The rearrangement links TRBV7-8 to TRBJ2-2; D may be TRBD1 (5 bases). The CDR3 extends over 14 amino acids. Germline V gene lookup returns CDR1 SGHVS and CDR2 FQNEAQ. V lost 3 bases and J lost 5, with 10 bases in between. The CDR3, as DNA: TGTGCCAGCAGCTTTAAGGGGTCGACCGGGGAGCTGTTTTTT. It codes for CASSFKGSTGELFF.